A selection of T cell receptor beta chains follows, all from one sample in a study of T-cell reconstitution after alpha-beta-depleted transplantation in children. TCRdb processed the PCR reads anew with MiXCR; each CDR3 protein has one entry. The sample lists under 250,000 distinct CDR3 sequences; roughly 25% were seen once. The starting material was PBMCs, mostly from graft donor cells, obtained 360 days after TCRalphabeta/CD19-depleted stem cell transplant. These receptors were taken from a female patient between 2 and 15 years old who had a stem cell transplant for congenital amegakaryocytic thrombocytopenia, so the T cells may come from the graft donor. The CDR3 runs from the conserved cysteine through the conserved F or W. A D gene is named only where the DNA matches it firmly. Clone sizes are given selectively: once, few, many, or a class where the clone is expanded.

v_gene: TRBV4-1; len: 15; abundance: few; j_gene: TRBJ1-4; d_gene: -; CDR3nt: TGCGCCAGCAGCCAAGAGATTCGTGTTAATGAAAAACTGTTTTTT; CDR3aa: CASSQEIRVNEKLFF
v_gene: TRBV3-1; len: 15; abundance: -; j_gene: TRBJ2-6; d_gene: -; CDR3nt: TGTGCCAGCAGCCAAGAAACAGTTGGGGCCAACGTCCTGACTTTC; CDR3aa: CASSQETVGANVLTF
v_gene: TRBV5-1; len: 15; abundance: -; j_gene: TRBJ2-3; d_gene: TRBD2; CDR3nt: TGCGCCAGCAGCTTGGCCGCGGGGGAGGTAGATACGCAGTATTTT; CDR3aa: CASSLAAGEVDTQYF
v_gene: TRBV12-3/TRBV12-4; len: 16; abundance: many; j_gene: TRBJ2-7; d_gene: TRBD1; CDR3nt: TGTGCCAGCAGTCCAACTTGGGACAGGGGAATGGACGAGCAGTACTTC; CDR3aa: CASSPTWDRGMDEQYF
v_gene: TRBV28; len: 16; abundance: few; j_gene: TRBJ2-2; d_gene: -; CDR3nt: TGTGCCAGCAGTATACCTCAGGGTTTGCGCACCGGGGAGCTGTTTTTT; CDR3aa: CASSIPQGLRTGELFF
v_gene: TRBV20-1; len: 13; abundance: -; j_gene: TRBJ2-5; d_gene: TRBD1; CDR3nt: TGCAGTGCACGGGACAGGGGGTGGGAGACCCAGTACTTC; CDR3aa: CSARDRGWETQYF
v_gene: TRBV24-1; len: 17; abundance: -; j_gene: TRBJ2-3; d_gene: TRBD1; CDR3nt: TGTGCCACCAGTGACCGCAAACCTGGACAGGGGATAGATACGCAGTATTTT; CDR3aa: CATSDRKPGQGIDTQYF
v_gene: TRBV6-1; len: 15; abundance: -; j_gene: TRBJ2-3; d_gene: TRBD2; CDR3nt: TGTGCCAGCACCATGACTAGCGGGGTGACAGATACGCAGTATTTT; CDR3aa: CASTMTSGVTDTQYF
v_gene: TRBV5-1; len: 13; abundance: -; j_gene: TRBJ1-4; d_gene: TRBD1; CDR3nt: TGCGCCAGCCGACAGGGTGGAAATGAAAAACTGTTTTTT; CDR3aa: CASRQGGNEKLFF
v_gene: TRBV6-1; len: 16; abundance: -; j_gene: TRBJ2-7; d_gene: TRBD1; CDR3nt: TGTGCCAGCAGTGATGGGCCGGGACAGGGGTTTTACGAGCAGTACTTC; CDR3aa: CASSDGPGQGFYEQYF
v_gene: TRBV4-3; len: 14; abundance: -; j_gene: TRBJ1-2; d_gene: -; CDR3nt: TGCGCCAGCAGCCAAGTTCCCTCTAACTATGGCTACACCTTC; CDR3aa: CASSQVPSNYGYTF
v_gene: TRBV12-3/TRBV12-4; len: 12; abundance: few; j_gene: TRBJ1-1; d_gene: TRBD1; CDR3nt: TGTGCCAGCAGTTTATCAGGGGGGGAGGCTTTCTTT; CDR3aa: CASSLSGGEAFF
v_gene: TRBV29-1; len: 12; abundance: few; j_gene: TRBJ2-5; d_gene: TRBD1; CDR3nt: TGCAGCTTTCCGGACAGGGCGGAGACCCAGTACTTC; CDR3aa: CSFPDRAETQYF
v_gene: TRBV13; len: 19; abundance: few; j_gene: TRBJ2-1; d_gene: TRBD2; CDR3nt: TGTGCCAGCAGCTCCGCCCACAGACGTAGCGGGAGGACCCTACATGAGCAGTTCTTC; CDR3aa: CASSSAHRRSGRTLHEQFF
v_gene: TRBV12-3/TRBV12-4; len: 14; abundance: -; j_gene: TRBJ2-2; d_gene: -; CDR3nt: TGTGCCAGCAGCCCCACTCAGGGCACCGGGGAGCTGTTTTTT; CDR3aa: CASSPTQGTGELFF
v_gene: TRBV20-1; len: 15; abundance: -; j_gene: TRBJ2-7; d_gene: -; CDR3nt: TGCAGTGCGGCTGACCTCGGACGCAGTTCCTACGAGCAGTACTTC; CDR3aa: CSAADLGRSSYEQYF
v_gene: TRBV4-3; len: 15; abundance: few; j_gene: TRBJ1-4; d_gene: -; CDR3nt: TGCGCCAGCAGCCTTAGCAGTGCAACTAATGAAAAACTGTTTTTT; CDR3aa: CASSLSSATNEKLFF
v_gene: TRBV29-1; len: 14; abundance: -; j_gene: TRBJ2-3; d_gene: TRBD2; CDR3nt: TGCAGCGTAGAGCGGGAGGGCCACCCAGATACGCAGTATTTT; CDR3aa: CSVEREGHPDTQYF
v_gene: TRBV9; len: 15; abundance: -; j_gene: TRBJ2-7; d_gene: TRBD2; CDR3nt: TGTGCCAGCAGCGGGGGTTTAGCGGGAGCCTACGAGCAGTACTTC; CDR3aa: CASSGGLAGAYEQYF
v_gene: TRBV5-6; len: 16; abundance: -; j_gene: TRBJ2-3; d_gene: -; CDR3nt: TGTGCCAGCAGGACTACTGGACAGCAGCGCACAGATACGCAGTATTTT; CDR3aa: CASRTTGQQRTDTQYF
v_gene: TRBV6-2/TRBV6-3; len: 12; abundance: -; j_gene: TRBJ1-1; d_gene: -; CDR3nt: TGTGCCAGCAGTAGGTACGGAAGTGAAGCTTTCTTT; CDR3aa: CASSRYGSEAFF
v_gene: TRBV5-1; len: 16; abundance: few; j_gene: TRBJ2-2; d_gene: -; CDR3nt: TGCGCCAGCTCGGTAATTCCGGGGTTGAACACCGGGGAGCTGTTTTTT; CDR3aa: CASSVIPGLNTGELFF
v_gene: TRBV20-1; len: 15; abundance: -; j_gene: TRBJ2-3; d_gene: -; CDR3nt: TGCAGTGCTCGGACGCCGGGATCCTTGCCAGATACGCAGTATTTT; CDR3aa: CSARTPGSLPDTQYF
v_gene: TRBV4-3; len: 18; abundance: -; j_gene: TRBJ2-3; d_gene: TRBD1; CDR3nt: TGCGCCAGCAGCCAAGGATCTTGGACAGGGATAGTCTCAGATACGCAGTATTTT; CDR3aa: CASSQGSWTGIVSDTQYF
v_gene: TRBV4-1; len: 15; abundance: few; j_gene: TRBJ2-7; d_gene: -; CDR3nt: TGCGCCAGCAGCCAAGATATTGAGGGGGGCTACGAGCAGTACTTC; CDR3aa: CASSQDIEGGYEQYF
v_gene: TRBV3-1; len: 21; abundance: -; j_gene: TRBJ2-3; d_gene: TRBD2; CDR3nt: TGTGCCAGCAGCCAAGATGGGGTCCCCGGAGCGGGGTTTATGGACACAGATACGCAGTATTTT; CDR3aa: CASSQDGVPGAGFMDTDTQYF
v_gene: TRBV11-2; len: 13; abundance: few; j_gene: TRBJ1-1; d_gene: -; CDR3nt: TGTGCCAGCAGCCAACAGATAAACACTGAAGCTTTCTTT; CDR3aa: CASSQQINTEAFF
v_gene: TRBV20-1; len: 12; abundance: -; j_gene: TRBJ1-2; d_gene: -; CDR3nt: TGCAGTGCTCCTGCCTTCGTGGATGGCTACACCTTC; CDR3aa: CSAPAFVDGYTF